The clone carrying this T cell receptor (beta chain) was detected ten times or more. What it binds is unknown. With V trimmed by 3 bases and J by 5 bases, 6 bases remained unmatched. Germline V gene lookup returns CDR1 MDHEN and CDR2 SYDVKM. CDR3 length equals 14 residues. This entry belongs to a study of T-cell reconstitution after alpha-beta-depleted transplantation in children. Points from the study as a whole: Reportedly, roughly two months post-transplant, alpha-beta T cells arose from several hundred expanded graft clones. Certain patients had high TCRbeta diversity at day 60, and it came from recipient T cells and thymic progenitors that survived.

This sample's TCRbeta library carried unique molecular identifier barcodes. One entry per CDR3 protein, called by TCRdb with MiXCR from the PCR reads. The data hold 530,000 or so distinct CDR3 sequences, with 25% to 30% observed a single time. Sequenced material: PBMCs, taken before TCRalphabeta/CD19-depleted stem cell transplant. V and J are TRBV28 and TRBJ2-7, with TRBD1 identical over 8 bases. This receptor was taken from a boy younger than two with Wiskott-Aldrich syndrome, due to receive a stem cell transplant. The CDR3 is CASSLGRGRHEQYF. CDR3 sequence (DNA): TGTGCCAGCAGTTTGGGCAGGGGGCGACACGAGCAGTACTTC.